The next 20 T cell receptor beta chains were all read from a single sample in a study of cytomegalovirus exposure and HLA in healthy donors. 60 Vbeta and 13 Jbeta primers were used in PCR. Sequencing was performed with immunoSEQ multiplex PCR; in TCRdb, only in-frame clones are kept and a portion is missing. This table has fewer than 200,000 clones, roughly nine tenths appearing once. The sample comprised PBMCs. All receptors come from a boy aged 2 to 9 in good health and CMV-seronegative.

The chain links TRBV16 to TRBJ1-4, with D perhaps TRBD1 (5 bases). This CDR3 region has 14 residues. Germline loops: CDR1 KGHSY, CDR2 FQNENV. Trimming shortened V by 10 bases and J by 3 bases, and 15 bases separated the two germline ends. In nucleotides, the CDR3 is TGTGCCACCTCCCGACAGTACTCTAATGAAAAACTGTTTTTT. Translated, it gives CATSRQYSNEKLFF.

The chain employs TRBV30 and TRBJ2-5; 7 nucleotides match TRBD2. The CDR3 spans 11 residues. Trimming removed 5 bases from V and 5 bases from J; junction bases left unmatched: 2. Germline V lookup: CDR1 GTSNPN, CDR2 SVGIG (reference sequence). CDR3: CAWRSGETQYF. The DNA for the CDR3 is TGTGCCTGGCGTAGCGGGGAGACCCAGTACTTC.

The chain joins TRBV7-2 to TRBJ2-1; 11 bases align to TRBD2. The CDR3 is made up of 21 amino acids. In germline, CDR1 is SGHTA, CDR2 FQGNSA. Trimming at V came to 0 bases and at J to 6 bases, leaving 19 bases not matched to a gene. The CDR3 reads CASSLAPGLAANPDRSNEQFF. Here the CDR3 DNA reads TGTGCCAGCAGCTTAGCCCCGGGACTAGCGGCTAACCCGGACAGGTCCAATGAGCAGTTCTTC. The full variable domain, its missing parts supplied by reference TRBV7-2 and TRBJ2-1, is GAGVSQSPSNKVTEKGKDVELRCDPISGHTALYWYRQSLGQGLEFLIYFQGNSAPDKSGLPSDRFSAERTGGSVSTLTIQRTQQEDSAVYLCASSLAPGLAANPDRSNEQFFGPGTRLTVL.

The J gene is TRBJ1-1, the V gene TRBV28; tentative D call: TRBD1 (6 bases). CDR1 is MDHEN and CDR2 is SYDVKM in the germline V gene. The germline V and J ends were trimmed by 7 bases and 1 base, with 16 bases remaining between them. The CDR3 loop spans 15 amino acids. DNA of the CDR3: TGTGCCAGCATACCCGCCTTAGGGGGGAACACTGAAGCTTTCTTT. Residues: CASIPALGGNTEAFF.

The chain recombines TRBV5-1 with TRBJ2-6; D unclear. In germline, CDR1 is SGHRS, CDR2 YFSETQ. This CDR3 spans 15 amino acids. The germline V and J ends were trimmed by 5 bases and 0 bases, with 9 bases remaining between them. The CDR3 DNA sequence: TGCGCCAGCAGAAAAGACAACTCTGGGGCCAACGTCCTGACTTTC. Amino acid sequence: CASRKDNSGANVLTF.

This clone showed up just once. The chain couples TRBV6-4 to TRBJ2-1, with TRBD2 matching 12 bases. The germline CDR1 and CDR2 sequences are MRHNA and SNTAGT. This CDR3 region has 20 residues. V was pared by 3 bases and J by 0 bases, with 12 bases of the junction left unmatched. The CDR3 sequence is CASSETRLAGDHRSYNEQFF. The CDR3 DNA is TGTGCCAGCAGTGAAACTCGACTAGCGGGAGACCACCGCTCCTACAATGAGCAGTTCTTC.

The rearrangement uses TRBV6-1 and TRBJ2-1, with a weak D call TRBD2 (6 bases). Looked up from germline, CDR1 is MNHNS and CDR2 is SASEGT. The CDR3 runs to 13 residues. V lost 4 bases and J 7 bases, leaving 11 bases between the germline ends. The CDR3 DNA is TGTGCCAGCAGTGTAAAGGGGAGGAATGAGCAGTTCTTC. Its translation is CASSVKGRNEQFF.

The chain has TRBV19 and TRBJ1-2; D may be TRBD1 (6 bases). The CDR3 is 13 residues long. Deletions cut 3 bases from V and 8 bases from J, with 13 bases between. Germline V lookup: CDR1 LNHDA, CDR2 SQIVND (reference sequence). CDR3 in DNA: TGTGCCAGTAGTATTCGGCAGGGGCGCGGCTACACCTTC. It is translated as CASSIRQGRGYTF.

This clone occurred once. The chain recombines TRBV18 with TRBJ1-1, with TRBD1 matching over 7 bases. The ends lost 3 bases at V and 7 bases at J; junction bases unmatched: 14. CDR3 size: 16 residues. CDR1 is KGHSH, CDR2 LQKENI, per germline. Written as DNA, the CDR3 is TGTGCCAGCTCACCGTTCGTCCGGGACAGCTCTTTTGAAGCTTTCTTT. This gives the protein CASSPFVRDSSFEAFF.

The CDR3 sequence is CASSSWTGTHNSPLHF. As DNA, the CDR3 is TGTGCCAGCAGCTCTTGGACAGGGACACATAATTCACCCCTCCACTTT. The rearrangement uses TRBV11-2 and TRBJ1-6; 8 nucleotides match TRBD1. This CDR3 is 16 amino acids long. V lost 4 bases to trimming and J lost 5 bases; unmatched junction nucleotides: 7. Germline V CDR1 and CDR2: SGHAT, FQNNGV.

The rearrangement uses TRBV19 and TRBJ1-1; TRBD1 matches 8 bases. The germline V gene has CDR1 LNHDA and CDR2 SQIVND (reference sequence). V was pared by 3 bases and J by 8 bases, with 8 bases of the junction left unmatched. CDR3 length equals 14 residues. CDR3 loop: CASSISSGTGEAFF. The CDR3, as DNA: TGTGCCAGTAGTATCTCTTCGGGGACAGGCGAAGCTTTCTTT.

In DNA, the CDR3 is TGTGCCAGCAGCGTAGCGGAGTGGACAGGGCCCTATGGCTACACCTTC. Amino acids: CASSVAEWTGPYGYTF. The chain is built from TRBV9 and TRBJ1-2; 8 bases align to TRBD1. The CDR3 extends over 16 amino acids. J lost 4 bases, V lost 0 bases, and 8 bases had no gene match. Germline-derived CDR1 and CDR2 are SGDLS and YYNGEE.

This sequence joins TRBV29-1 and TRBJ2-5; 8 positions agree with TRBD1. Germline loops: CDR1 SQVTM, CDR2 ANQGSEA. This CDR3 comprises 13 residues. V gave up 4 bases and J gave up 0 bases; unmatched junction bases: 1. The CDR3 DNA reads TGCAGCGTTGTGGGACAGGACCAAGAGACCCAGTACTTC. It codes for CSVVGQDQETQYF.

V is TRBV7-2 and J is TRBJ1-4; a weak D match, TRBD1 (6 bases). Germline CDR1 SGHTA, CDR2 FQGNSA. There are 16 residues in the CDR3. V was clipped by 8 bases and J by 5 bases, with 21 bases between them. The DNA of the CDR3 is TGTGCCAGCGGACGAAGACAGGCCGGGGAGAATGAAAAACTGTTTTTT. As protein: CASGRRQAGENEKLFF.

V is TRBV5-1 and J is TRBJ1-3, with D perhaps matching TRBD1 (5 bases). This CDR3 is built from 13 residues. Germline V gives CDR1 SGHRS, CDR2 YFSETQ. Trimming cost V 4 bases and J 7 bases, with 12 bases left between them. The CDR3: CASSGTGANTIYF. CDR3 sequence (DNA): TGCGCCAGCAGCGGTACAGGCGCCAACACCATATATTTT.

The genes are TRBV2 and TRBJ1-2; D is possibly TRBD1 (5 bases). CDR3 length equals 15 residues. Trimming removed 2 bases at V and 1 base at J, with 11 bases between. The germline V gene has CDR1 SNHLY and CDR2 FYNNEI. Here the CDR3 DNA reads TGTGCCAGCAGTGAAACCTTTCAGGGTAACTATGGCTACACCTTC. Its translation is CASSETFQGNYGYTF.

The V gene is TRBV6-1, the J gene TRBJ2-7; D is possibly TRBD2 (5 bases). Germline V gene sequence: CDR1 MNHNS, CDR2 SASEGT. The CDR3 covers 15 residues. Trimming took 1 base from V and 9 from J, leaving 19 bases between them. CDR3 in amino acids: CASSEVGRQRSGQYF. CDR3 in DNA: TGTGCCAGCAGTGAAGTGGGTAGGCAGCGGTCGGGGCAGTACTTC.

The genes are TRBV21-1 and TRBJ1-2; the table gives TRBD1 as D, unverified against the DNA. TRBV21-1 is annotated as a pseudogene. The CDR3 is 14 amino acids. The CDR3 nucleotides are TGTGCCAGCAGAACGGACAGGCGCTTCTATGGCTACACCTTC. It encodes CASRTDRRFYGYTF.

For the CDR3, the DNA is TGTGCCAGCAGTGTCGTCGGGACTAGCGGGAGTATCTACAATGAGCAGTTCTTC. The encoded protein is CASSVVGTSGSIYNEQFF. This chain uses TRBV2 with TRBJ2-1; 14 nucleotides line up with TRBD2. Germline loops: CDR1 SNHLY, CDR2 FYNNEI. CDR3 length equals 18 residues. V trimming: 4 bases; J trimming: 3 bases; junction bases outside the gene matches: 8.

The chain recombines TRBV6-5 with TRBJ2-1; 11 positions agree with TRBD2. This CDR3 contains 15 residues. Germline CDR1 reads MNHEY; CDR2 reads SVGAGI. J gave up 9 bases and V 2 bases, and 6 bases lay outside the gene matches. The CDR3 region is CASSYSSGGAGEQFF. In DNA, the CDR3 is TGTGCCAGCAGTTACAGTAGCGGGGGGGCCGGTGAGCAGTTCTTC.